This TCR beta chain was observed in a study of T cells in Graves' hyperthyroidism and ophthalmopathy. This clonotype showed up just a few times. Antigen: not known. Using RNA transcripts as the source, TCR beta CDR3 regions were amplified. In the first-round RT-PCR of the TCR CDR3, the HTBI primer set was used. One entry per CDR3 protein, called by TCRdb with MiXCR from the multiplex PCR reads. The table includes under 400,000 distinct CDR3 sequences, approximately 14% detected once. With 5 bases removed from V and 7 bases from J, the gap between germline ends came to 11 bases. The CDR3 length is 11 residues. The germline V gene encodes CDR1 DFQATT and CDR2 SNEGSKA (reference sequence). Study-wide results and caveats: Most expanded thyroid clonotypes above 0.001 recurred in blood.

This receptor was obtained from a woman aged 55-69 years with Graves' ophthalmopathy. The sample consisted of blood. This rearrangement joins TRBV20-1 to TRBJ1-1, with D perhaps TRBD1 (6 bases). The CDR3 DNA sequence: TGCAGTGCTCAGACAGGCGTTGAAGCTTTCTTT. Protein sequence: CSAQTGVEAFF.